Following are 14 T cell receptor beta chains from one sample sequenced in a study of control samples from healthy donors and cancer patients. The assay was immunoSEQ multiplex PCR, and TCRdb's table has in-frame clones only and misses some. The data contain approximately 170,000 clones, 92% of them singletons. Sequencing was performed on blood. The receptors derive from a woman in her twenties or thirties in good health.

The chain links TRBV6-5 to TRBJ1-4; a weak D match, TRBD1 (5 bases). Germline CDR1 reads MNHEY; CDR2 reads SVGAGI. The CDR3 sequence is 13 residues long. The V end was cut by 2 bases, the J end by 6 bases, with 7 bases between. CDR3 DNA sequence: TGTGCCAGCAGTTACGGGGCCGATGAAAAACTGTTTTTT. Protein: CASSYGADEKLFF.

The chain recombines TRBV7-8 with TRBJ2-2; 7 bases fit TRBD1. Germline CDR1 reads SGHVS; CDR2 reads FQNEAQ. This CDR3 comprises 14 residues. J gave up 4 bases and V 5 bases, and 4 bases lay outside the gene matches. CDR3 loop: CASSVAGGTGELFF. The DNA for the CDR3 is TGTGCCAGCAGCGTCGCAGGGGGCACCGGGGAGCTGTTTTTT. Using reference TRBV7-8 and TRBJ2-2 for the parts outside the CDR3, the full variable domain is GAGVSQSPRYKVAKRGQDVALRCDPISGHVSLFWYQQALGQGPEFLTYFQNEAQLDKSGLPSDRFFAERPEGSVSTLKIQRTQQEDSAVYLCASSVAGGTGELFFGEGSRLTVL.

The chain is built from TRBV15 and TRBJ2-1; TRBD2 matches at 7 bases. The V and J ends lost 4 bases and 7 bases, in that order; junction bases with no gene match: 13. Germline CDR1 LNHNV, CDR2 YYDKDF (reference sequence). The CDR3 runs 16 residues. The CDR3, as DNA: TGTGCCACCAGCATTAGCGGGCTCCGAGGGGATAATGAGCAGTTCTTC. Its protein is CATSISGLRGDNEQFF.

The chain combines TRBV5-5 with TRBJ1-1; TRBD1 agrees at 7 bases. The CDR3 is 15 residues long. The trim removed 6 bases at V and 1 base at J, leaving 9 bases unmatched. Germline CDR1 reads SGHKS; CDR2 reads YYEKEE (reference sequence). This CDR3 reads CASKGATGANTEAFF. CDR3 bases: TGTGCCAGCAAGGGGGCGACAGGCGCGAACACTGAAGCTTTCTTT.

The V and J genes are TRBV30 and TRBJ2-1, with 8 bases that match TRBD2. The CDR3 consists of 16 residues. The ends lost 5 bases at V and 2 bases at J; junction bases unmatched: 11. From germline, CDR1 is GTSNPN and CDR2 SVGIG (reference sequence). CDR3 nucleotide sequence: TGTGCCTGGTACACTAGCGGACCCACACCCTACAATGAGCAGTTCTTC. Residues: CAWYTSGPTPYNEQFF.

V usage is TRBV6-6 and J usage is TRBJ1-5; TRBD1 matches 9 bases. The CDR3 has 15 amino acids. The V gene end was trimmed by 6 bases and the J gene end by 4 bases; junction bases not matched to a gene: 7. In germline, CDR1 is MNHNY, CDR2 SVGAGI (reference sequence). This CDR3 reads CASRAGTGNNQPQHF. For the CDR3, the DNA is TGTGCCAGCAGGGCCGGGACAGGGAATAATCAGCCCCAGCATTTT.

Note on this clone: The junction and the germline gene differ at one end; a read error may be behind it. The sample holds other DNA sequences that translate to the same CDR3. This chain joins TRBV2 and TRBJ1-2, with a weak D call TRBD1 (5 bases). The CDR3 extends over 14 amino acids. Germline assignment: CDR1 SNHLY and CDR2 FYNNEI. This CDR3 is CASSEEAGLYGYTF. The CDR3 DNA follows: TGTGCCAGCAGTGAAGAGGCAGGGCTCTATGGCTACACTTTC.

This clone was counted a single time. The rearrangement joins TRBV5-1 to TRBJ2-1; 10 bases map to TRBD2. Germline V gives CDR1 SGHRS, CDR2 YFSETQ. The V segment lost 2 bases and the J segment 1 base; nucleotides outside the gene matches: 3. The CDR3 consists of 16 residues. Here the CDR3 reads CASSLLAGGSYNEQFF. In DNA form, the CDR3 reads TGCGCCAGCAGCTTATTAGCGGGAGGTTCCTACAATGAGCAGTTCTTC.

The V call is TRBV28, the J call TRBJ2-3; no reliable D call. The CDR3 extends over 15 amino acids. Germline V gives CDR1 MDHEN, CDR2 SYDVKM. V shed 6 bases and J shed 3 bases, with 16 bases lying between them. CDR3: CASSPARRLTDTQYF. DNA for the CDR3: TGTGCCAGCAGCCCAGCCCGGAGACTGACAGATACGCAGTATTTT.

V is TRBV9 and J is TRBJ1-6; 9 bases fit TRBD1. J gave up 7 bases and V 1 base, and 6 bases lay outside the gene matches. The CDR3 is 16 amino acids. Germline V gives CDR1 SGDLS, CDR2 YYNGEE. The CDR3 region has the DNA TGTGCCAGCAGCGTAAATCCCGGACAGGGGAATTCACCCCTCCACTTT. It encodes CASSVNPGQGNSPLHF.

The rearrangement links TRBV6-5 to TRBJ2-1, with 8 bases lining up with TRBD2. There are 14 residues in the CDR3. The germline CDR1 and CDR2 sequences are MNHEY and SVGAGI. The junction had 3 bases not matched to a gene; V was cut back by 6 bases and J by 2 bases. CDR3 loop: CASRLAGTYNEQFF. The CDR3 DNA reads TGTGCCAGCAGGCTAGCGGGTACCTACAATGAGCAGTTCTTC.

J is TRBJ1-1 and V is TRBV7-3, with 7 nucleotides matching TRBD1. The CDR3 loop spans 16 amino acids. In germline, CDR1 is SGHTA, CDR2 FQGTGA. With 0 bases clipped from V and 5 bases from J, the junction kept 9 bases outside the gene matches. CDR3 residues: CASSLTNATGETEAFF. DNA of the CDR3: TGTGCCAGCAGCTTAACTAACGCCACAGGGGAAACTGAAGCTTTCTTT.

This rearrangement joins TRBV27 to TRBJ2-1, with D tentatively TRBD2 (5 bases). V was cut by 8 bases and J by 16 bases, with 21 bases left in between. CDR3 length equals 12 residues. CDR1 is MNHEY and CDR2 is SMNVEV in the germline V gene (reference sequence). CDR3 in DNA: TGTGCCAGCCTCTCAGAGGAGAGGGTTTCATTCTTC. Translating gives CASLSEERVSFF.

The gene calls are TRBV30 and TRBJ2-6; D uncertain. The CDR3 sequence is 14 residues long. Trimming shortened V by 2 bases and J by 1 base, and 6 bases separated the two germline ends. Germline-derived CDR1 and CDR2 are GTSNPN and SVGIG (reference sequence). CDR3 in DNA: TGTGCCTGGAGTCGGGCTTCTGGGGCCAACGTCCTGACTTTC. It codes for CAWSRASGANVLTF. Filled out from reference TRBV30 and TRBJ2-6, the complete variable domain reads SQTIHQWPATLVQPVGSPLSLECTVEGTSNPNLYWYRQAAGRGLQLLFYSVGIGQISSEVPQNLSASRPQDRQFILSSKKLLLSDSGFYLCAWSRASGANVLTFGAGSRLTVL.